These 10 T cell receptor beta chains share one sample of origin, sequenced in a study of control samples from healthy donors and cancer patients (dated by TCRdb to the early 2020s). Library preparation employed the immunoSEQ multiplex PCR assay. TCRdb provides this immuneACCESS table in a form limited to in-frame rearrangements. Some clones are lacking; in checked studies, under half of them reflect an unresolved V gene, and why the rest are absent is not known. This sample lists around 90,000 clones; 70% to 90% were detected once. Jointly, the top ten make up around 2.1% of the sample. The sequencing input was blood. These receptors were collected from a woman aged 40 to 50 in good health.

The chain has TRBV11-3 and TRBJ1-2, with D unresolved. Germline-derived CDR1 and CDR2 are SGHNT and YENEEA. The CDR3 length is 17 residues. V shed 4 bases and J shed 2 bases, with 20 bases lying between them. The CDR3 spells CASSSMTFPGSNYGYTF. The CDR3, as DNA: TGTGCCAGCAGCTCCATGACGTTCCCGGGGTCGAACTATGGCTACACCTTC.

This clone was observed a handful of times. The V and J genes are TRBV7-2 and TRBJ1-1; the match to TRBD1 covers 8 bases. J was trimmed by 9 bases and V by 3 bases; bases with no gene match: 6. CDR3 length: 13 residues. Per the germline V gene, CDR1 is SGHTA and CDR2 is FQGNSA. The CDR3 reads CASSLQGASQAFF. The CDR3 DNA sequence: TGTGCCAGCAGCTTGCAGGGGGCGAGTCAAGCTTTCTTT. The entire variable domain, with the rest obtained from reference TRBV7-2 and TRBJ1-1, is as follows: GAGVSQSPSNKVTEKGKDVELRCDPISGHTALYWYRQSLGQGLEFLIYFQGNSAPDKSGLPSDRFSAERTGGSVSTLTIQRTQQEDSAVYLCASSLQGASQAFFGQGTRLTVV.

The CDR3, as DNA: TGTGCCAGTAGTTTATCGACAGGGGGGTACTATGGCTACACCTTC. It encodes CASSLSTGGYYGYTF. V is TRBV19 and J is TRBJ1-2, with 9 bases aligning to TRBD1. Germline V gene lookup returns CDR1 LNHDA and CDR2 SQIVND (reference sequence). The V gene end was trimmed by 5 bases and the J gene end by 3 bases; junction bases not matched to a gene: 7. The length of the CDR3 is 15 residues.

The chain is built from TRBV19 and TRBJ1-1, with a tentative D call TRBD1 (5 bases). Germline values: CDR1 LNHDA, CDR2 SQIVND (reference sequence). V lost 3 bases and J lost 3, with 11 bases in between. The CDR3 loop spans 14 amino acids. The CDR3 region has the DNA TGTGCCAGTAGTATGGGGGGATCCTACACTGAAGCTTTCTTT. Protein sequence: CASSMGGSYTEAFF.

V and J are TRBV19 and TRBJ1-5, with D possibly matching TRBD1 (6 bases). The CDR3 covers 14 residues. Germline lookup yields CDR1 LNHDA and CDR2 SQIVND (reference sequence). V gave up 7 bases and J gave up 2 bases, with 12 bases separating them. The CDR3 region is CASNDRLGNQPQHF. The CDR3 bases are TGTGCCAGTAACGACAGGTTAGGCAATCAGCCCCAGCATTTT.

V usage is TRBV2 and J usage is TRBJ1-1, with D tentatively TRBD1 (5 bases). CDR3 size: 14 residues. The germline V gene encodes CDR1 SNHLY and CDR2 FYNNEI. Trimming shortened V by 7 bases and J by 2 bases, and 14 bases separated the two germline ends. CDR3 amino acids: CASTFGRDNTEAFF. CDR3 DNA: TGTGCCAGCACGTTTGGCAGGGATAACACTGAAGCTTTCTTT. The whole variable domain, remainder taken from reference TRBV2 and TRBJ1-1, is EPEVTQTPSHQVTQMGQEVILRCVPISNHLYFYWYRQILGQKVEFLVSFYNNEISEKSEIFDDQFSVERPDGSNFTLKIRSTKLEDSAMYFCASTFGRDNTEAFFGQGTRLTVV.

V is TRBV29-1 and J is TRBJ2-1; 8 positions match TRBD1. The CDR3 is made up of 11 amino acids. Germline V gives CDR1 SQVTM, CDR2 ANQGSEA. V dropped 3 bases and J dropped 12; count of bases not matched to a gene: 4. The CDR3 coding sequence is TGCAGCGTTGACCCGACAGGGGCGCAGTTCTTC. Translation: CSVDPTGAQFF.

V gene TRBV6-1 combines with J gene TRBJ2-6; D perhaps matches TRBD1 (5 bases). The CDR3 extends over 17 amino acids. Trimming left V 0 bases short and J 1 base short, with 10 bases between. The V gene's germline CDR1 is MNHNS and CDR2 SASEGT. CDR3 amino acids: CASSEAYRTSGANVLTF. The CDR3 DNA reads TGTGCCAGCAGTGAAGCCTACAGGACGTCTGGGGCCAACGTCCTGACTTTC.

CDR3 nucleotide sequence: TGCGCCAGCAGCCAAGATAGGAACAACTATGGCTACACCTTC. Translated, it gives CASSQDRNNYGYTF. The gene calls are TRBV4-3 and TRBJ1-2; no clear D gene. CDR1 and CDR2 from the germline V gene are LGHNA and YSLEER. CDR3 size: 14 residues. The V end was cut by 0 bases, the J end by 2 bases, with 7 bases between.

This chain links TRBV24-1 with TRBJ2-1, with 10 bases lining up with TRBD2. The V gene's germline CDR1 is KGHDR and CDR2 SFDVKD. J lost 9 bases, V lost 9 bases, and 10 bases had no gene match. This CDR3 has 14 amino acids. CDR3 residues: CATSRAGGPIEQFF. The CDR3 nucleotides are TGTGCCACCTCTCGAGCGGGGGGGCCGATTGAGCAGTTCTTC.